These 19 T cell receptor beta chains were sequenced from one sample in a study of cytomegalovirus exposure and HLA in healthy donors. Use of 60 Vbeta and 13 Jbeta primers characterized the PCR. Here immunoSEQ multiplex PCR was the method, and the copy in TCRdb shows in-frame clones only, minus some. This repertoire shows 140,000 to 150,000 clones, about three quarters found once; its top ten account for less than 5%. Sequenced: PBMCs. All receptors come from a male donor in good health and CMV-seronegative.

V is TRBV6-5 and J is TRBJ2-7, with 7 bases identical to TRBD2. The CDR3 runs to 12 residues. Germline V CDR1 and CDR2: MNHEY, SVGAGI. The ends lost 7 bases at V and 5 bases at J; junction bases unmatched: 5. The CDR3 loop reads CASIAGEDEQYF. The CDR3 coding sequence is TGTGCCAGCATTGCGGGGGAGGACGAGCAGTACTTC.

The V gene is TRBV10-2, the J gene TRBJ2-5, with TRBD2 identical over 12 bases. The J call may not be correct, given that the DNA end is closer to TRBJ2-7. This CDR3 is built from 15 residues. Per the germline V gene, CDR1 is WSHSY and CDR2 is SAAADI. DNA of the CDR3: TGCGCCAGCAGTGAAAGACTAGCGGGAGCGGGCGAGCAGTACTTC. Protein sequence: CASSERLAGAGEQYF.

This rearrangement joins TRBV4-1 to TRBJ2-7, with TRBD1 matching 8 bases. This CDR3 has 14 amino acids. V shed 4 bases, J shed 2 bases, and the junction held 4 bases outside the gene matches. CDR1 MGHRA and CDR2 YSYEKL come from the germline V gene. CDR3 nucleotides: TGCGCCAGCAGCCCAATGGACAGGGCCTACGAGCAGTACTTC. Protein: CASSPMDRAYEQYF.

CDR3 in DNA: TGTGCCATCCAGACAGTCAATGAGCAGTTCTTC. It translates to CAIQTVNEQFF. The chain has TRBV6-1 and TRBJ2-1; possibly TRBD1 for D (5 bases). Germline V CDR1 and CDR2: MNHNS, SASEGT. Trimming pared 10 bases from V and 6 bases from J, leaving 10 bases between. The CDR3 extends over 11 amino acids.

The chain is built from TRBV5-5 and TRBJ2-7; D is ambiguous. V dropped 0 bases and J dropped 0 bases, with 7 bases sitting between them. Germline CDR1 reads SGHKS; CDR2 reads YYEKEE (reference sequence). The CDR3 runs 14 residues. CDR3 protein: CASSLDSLSYEQYF. The CDR3 coding sequence is TGTGCCAGCAGCTTGGACAGCCTCTCCTACGAGCAGTACTTC. The whole variable domain, remainder taken from reference TRBV5-5 and TRBJ2-7, is DAGVTQSPTHLIKTRGQQVTLRCSPISGHKSVSWYQQVLGQGPQFIFQYYEKEERGRGNFPDRFSARQFPNYSSELNVNALLLGDSALYLCASSLDSLSYEQYFGPGTRLTVT.

This clone was seen more than once but under ten times. The chain is built from TRBV20-1 and TRBJ2-7; D not resolved. CDR1 is DFQATT, CDR2 SNEGSKA, per germline (reference sequence). The CDR3 totals 11 residues. V lost 1 base and J lost 3, with 4 bases in between. Here the CDR3 reads CSARGDYEQYF. The DNA of the CDR3 is TGCAGTGCTAGAGGAGACTACGAGCAGTACTTC.

V is TRBV7-3 and J is TRBJ2-5; no clear D gene. There are 14 residues in the CDR3. The germline V and J ends were trimmed by 1 base and 2 bases, with 8 bases remaining between them. CDR1 is SGHTA, CDR2 FQGTGA, per germline. The CDR3 spells CASSLMGSQETQYF. In DNA form, the CDR3 reads TGTGCCAGCAGCTTAATGGGCAGTCAAGAGACCCAGTACTTC.

The DNA for the CDR3 is TGTGCCAGCAGTGAAGGCTTTGGGGCAGGCTACACCTTC. Translated: CASSEGFGAGYTF. This sequence joins TRBV6-1 and TRBJ1-2, with D possibly matching TRBD1 (5 bases). Germline V gene lookup returns CDR1 MNHNS and CDR2 SASEGT. The CDR3 spans 13 residues. V lost 1 base and J 8 bases, leaving 11 bases between the germline ends.

As regards this clone: The same CDR3 also results from other DNA sequences found in this sample. This rearrangement joins TRBV5-1 to TRBJ2-3; 13 bases are shared with TRBD2. The ends lost 3 bases at V and 4 bases at J; junction bases unmatched: 5. Per the germline V gene, CDR1 is SGHRS and CDR2 is YFSETQ. CDR3 size: 16 residues. Written as DNA, the CDR3 is TGCGCCAGCAGCTCCCGGACTAGCGGGAGTTCAGATACGCAGTATTTT. This translates into CASSSRTSGSSDTQYF.

The gene calls are TRBV6-6 and TRBJ1-1, with TRBD1 as a possible D gene (6 bases). V was pared by 2 bases and J by 1 base, with 8 bases between. The germline V gene has CDR1 MNHNY and CDR2 SVGAGI (reference sequence). This CDR3 is 14 amino acids long. The CDR3 DNA follows: TGTGCCAGCAGTTACCGGACAGAGAACACTGAAGCTTTCTTT. This encodes CASSYRTENTEAFF.

This sequence joins TRBV15 and TRBJ2-5; D is uncertain. The ends were cut back, 0 bases at V and 2 bases at J, with 7 bases in the middle. Germline-derived CDR1 and CDR2 are LNHNV and YYDKDF (reference sequence). The CDR3 sequence is 14 residues long. For the CDR3, the DNA is TGTGCCACCAGCAGAGAACGGCGGCAAGAGACCCAGTACTTC. The encoded protein is CATSRERRQETQYF.

This clone was seen just once. The chain carries TRBV5-1 and TRBJ2-3; 8 positions agree with TRBD2. The junction had 3 bases not matched to a gene; V was cut back by 2 bases and J by 1 base. The CDR3 sequence is 15 residues long. CDR1 and CDR2 (germline): SGHRS, YFSETQ. In DNA, the CDR3 is TGCGCCAGCAGCTTAGGAGCGGGAGGCACAGATACGCAGTATTTT. This sequence encodes CASSLGAGGTDTQYF.

In its sample, this clone was seen once. CDR3 DNA: TGTGCCAGCAGCGACAGGGATAACACTGAAGCTTTCTTT. Translated, it gives CASSDRDNTEAFF. This chain uses TRBV6-6 with TRBJ1-1, with TRBD1 matching over 7 bases. Germline V lookup: CDR1 MNHNY, CDR2 SVGAGI (reference sequence). CDR3 length: 13 residues. Trimming took 6 bases from V and 2 from J; bases not matched to a gene: 3.

The rearrangement joins TRBV10-2 to TRBJ2-5; 9 bases line up with TRBD2. Germline V lookup: CDR1 WSHSY, CDR2 SAAADI. The CDR3 totals 14 residues. V was clipped by 6 bases and J by 2 bases; unmatched bases: 4. CDR3 in DNA: TGCGCCAGCAGGACTAGCGGCACTCAAGAGACCCAGTACTTC. Translation gives CASRTSGTQETQYF.

The chain couples TRBV4-3 to TRBJ1-1; maybe TRBD1 (6 bases). V was cut by 3 bases and J by 3 bases, with 11 bases left in between. The CDR3 loop spans 14 amino acids. Germline V gene sequence: CDR1 LGHNA, CDR2 YSLEER. CDR3 bases: TGCGCCAGCAGCCATGTACAGGGATACACTGAAGCTTTCTTT. It codes for CASSHVQGYTEAFF.

This clone was seen a single time. This sequence joins TRBV5-6 and TRBJ1-4; 8 nucleotides agree with TRBD1. This CDR3 has 16 amino acids. The ends lost 2 bases at V and 7 bases at J; junction bases unmatched: 10. Germline V lookup: CDR1 SGHDT, CDR2 YYEEEE. The CDR3 coding sequence is TGTGCCAGCAGCTTAGGGGGTCAGGGGGCGTTTGAAAAACTGTTTTTT. Translated, it gives CASSLGGQGAFEKLFF.

J is TRBJ2-7 and V is TRBV7-2, with D possibly TRBD2 on 5 matching bases. CDR3 length equals 18 residues. Germline loops: CDR1 SGHTA, CDR2 FQGNSA. With 2 bases removed from V and 3 bases from J, the gap between germline ends came to 23 bases. The CDR3 reads CASSLSSGGLGVGYEQYF. The DNA of the CDR3 is TGTGCCAGCAGCTTAAGCAGCGGTGGGCTCGGGGTGGGCTACGAGCAGTACTTC.

The gene calls are TRBV9 and TRBJ1-2, with 9 bases matching TRBD1. The CDR3 loop spans 13 amino acids. Germline V gene lookup returns CDR1 SGDLS and CDR2 YYNGEE. J was trimmed by 8 bases and V by 2 bases; bases with no gene match: 4. Here the CDR3 reads CASSVRTGVGYTF. In DNA, the CDR3 is TGTGCCAGCAGCGTTCGGACAGGGGTCGGCTACACCTTC.

The chain employs TRBV6-6 and TRBJ1-2; D call uncertain. This CDR3 is built from 13 residues. CDR1 is MNHNY and CDR2 is SVGAGI in the germline V gene (reference sequence). Trimming took off 0 bases at V and 2 bases at J, with 4 bases between the two ends. CDR3 sequence: CASSYSPNYGYTF. The CDR3 bases are TGTGCCAGCAGTTACTCCCCAAACTATGGCTACACCTTC.